The rows below give T cell receptor beta chains drawn from one sample of a study of T cells in Graves' hyperthyroidism and ophthalmopathy. TCRdb recomputed calls from the multiplex PCR reads with MiXCR, one row per CDR3 protein. The data show around 760,000 distinct CDR3 sequences, about 35% seen once. Source material: blood. These receptors were obtained from a woman between 40 and 50 years old with Graves' hyperthyroidism. The CDR3 runs from the conserved cysteine through the conserved F or W. The D gene is left open where the match is weak. Rows give clone size only sometimes, using once, few, many, or a class for an expanded clone.

d_call: .
v_call: TRBV20-1
j_call: TRBJ2-7
clone_size: .
cdr3_aa: CSAGRRRGVDEQYF
cdr3_nt: TGCAGTGCGGGCCGGAGGCGGGGTGTTGACGAGCAGTACTTC

d_call: TRBD1
v_call: TRBV7-2
j_call: TRBJ2-5
clone_size: .
cdr3_aa: CASSPGTGGGETQYF
cdr3_nt: TGTGCTAGTAGCCCCGGGACAGGGGGTGGGGAGACCCAGTACTTC

d_call: TRBD1
v_call: TRBV24-1
j_call: TRBJ2-1
clone_size: .
cdr3_aa: CATSDLGQGANEQFF
cdr3_nt: TGTGCCACCAGTGATCTCGGACAGGGGGCAAATGAGCAGTTCTTC

d_call: .
v_call: TRBV12-3/TRBV12-4
j_call: TRBJ1-4
clone_size: .
cdr3_aa: CASSLTPINEKLFF
cdr3_nt: TGTGCCAGCAGTTTAACACCGATTAATGAAAAACTGTTTTTT

d_call: TRBD1
v_call: TRBV7-9
j_call: TRBJ1-1
clone_size: .
cdr3_aa: CASSFTFGQGNTEAFF
cdr3_nt: TGTGCCAGCAGTTTCACGTTCGGACAGGGGAACACTGAAGCTTTCTTT

d_call: .
v_call: TRBV6-1
j_call: TRBJ1-6
clone_size: .
cdr3_aa: CVSSDMGDSYNSPLHF
cdr3_nt: TGTGTCAGCAGTGACATGGGGGACTCCTATAATTCACCCCTCCACTTT

d_call: .
v_call: TRBV24-1
j_call: TRBJ2-1
clone_size: .
cdr3_aa: CATSDLPFRDRRHNEQFF
cdr3_nt: TGTGCCACCAGTGATTTGCCCTTCCGGGATCGTCGACACAATGAGCAGTTCTTC

d_call: .
v_call: TRBV7-2
j_call: TRBJ1-5
clone_size: many
cdr3_aa: CASCKAGGNQPQHF
cdr3_nt: TGTGCCAGCTGCAAAGCGGGAGGCAATCAGCCCCAGCATTTT

d_call: .
v_call: TRBV19
j_call: TRBJ1-5
clone_size: .
cdr3_aa: CAWSVGPGDDQPQHF
cdr3_nt: TGTGCCTGGAGTGTAGGTCCGGGGGACGATCAGCCCCAGCATTTT

d_call: .
v_call: TRBV2
j_call: TRBJ1-2
clone_size: .
cdr3_aa: CASTFGTTYGYTF
cdr3_nt: TGTGCCAGCACGTTCGGGACAACCTATGGCTACACCTTC

d_call: .
v_call: TRBV7-2
j_call: TRBJ2-5
clone_size: .
cdr3_aa: CASSGLAGMGTQYF
cdr3_nt: TGTGCCAGCAGCGGGTTGGCAGGGATGGGGACCCAGTACTTC

d_call: TRBD1
v_call: TRBV7-6
j_call: TRBJ1-2
clone_size: many
cdr3_aa: CASSPAQGDLNYGYTF
cdr3_nt: TGTGCCAGCAGCCCCGCACAGGGGGACCTTAACTATGGCTACACCTTC

d_call: TRBD2
v_call: TRBV10-3
j_call: TRBJ2-2
clone_size: few
cdr3_aa: CAISESRLAGVTGELFF
cdr3_nt: TGTGCCATCAGTGAGTCGCGACTAGCGGGGGTCACCGGGGAGCTGTTTTTT

d_call: TRBD1
v_call: TRBV29-1
j_call: TRBJ1-2
clone_size: many
cdr3_aa: CSAGDRSLESYTF
cdr3_nt: TGCAGCGCCGGGGACAGGAGCCTTGAGAGCTACACCTTC

d_call: .
v_call: TRBV5-5
j_call: TRBJ1-4
clone_size: .
cdr3_aa: CASSGTGTRNEKLFF
cdr3_nt: TGTGCCAGCAGCGGAACCGGGACACGTAATGAAAAACTGTTTTTT

d_call: .
v_call: TRBV7-2
j_call: TRBJ1-2
clone_size: once
cdr3_aa: CASSSPQSWGSHGYTF
cdr3_nt: TGTGCCAGCAGCTCCCCCCAATCTTGGGGGTCCCATGGCTACACCTTC

d_call: .
v_call: TRBV6-6
j_call: TRBJ1-2
clone_size: few
cdr3_aa: CASSNQPGEGGGYTF
cdr3_nt: TGTGCCAGCAGTAACCAGCCAGGGGAAGGGGGAGGCTACACCTTC

d_call: .
v_call: TRBV25-1
j_call: TRBJ1-6
clone_size: many
cdr3_aa: CASSKLSSYNSPLHF
cdr3_nt: TGTGCCAGCAGTAAACTCAGCTCCTATAATTCACCCCTCCACTTT

d_call: .
v_call: TRBV19
j_call: TRBJ1-1
clone_size: many
cdr3_aa: CASRFWDFETEAFF
cdr3_nt: TGTGCCAGTAGATTTTGGGACTTTGAAACTGAAGCTTTCTTT

d_call: TRBD2
v_call: TRBV7-9
j_call: TRBJ2-2
clone_size: .
cdr3_aa: CASTTRTSLNTGELFF
cdr3_nt: TGTGCCAGCACCACGAGGACTAGCCTAAACACCGGGGAGCTGTTTTTT

d_call: .
v_call: TRBV27
j_call: TRBJ2-7
clone_size: .
cdr3_aa: CASRGRGEQYF
cdr3_nt: TGTGCCAGCCGTGGACGTGGCGAGCAGTACTTC

d_call: .
v_call: TRBV4-3
j_call: TRBJ1-2
clone_size: few
cdr3_aa: CASSQAREPGYGYTF
cdr3_nt: TGCGCCAGCAGCCAAGCCCGGGAGCCAGGGTATGGCTACACCTTC

d_call: .
v_call: TRBV7-9
j_call: TRBJ2-7
clone_size: .
cdr3_aa: CASSPTEGYEQYF
cdr3_nt: TGTGCCAGCAGCCCGACGGAAGGGTACGAGCAGTACTTC

d_call: .
v_call: TRBV7-2
j_call: TRBJ1-6
clone_size: .
cdr3_aa: CASSLGDPTALHF
cdr3_nt: TGTGCCAGCAGCTTGGGGGACCCTACCGCTCTCCACTTT

d_call: .
v_call: TRBV2
j_call: TRBJ1-2
clone_size: .
cdr3_aa: CASSFIKNYGYTF
cdr3_nt: TGTGCCAGCAGTTTCATCAAGAACTATGGCTACACCTTC

d_call: .
v_call: TRBV11-2
j_call: TRBJ1-2
clone_size: .
cdr3_aa: CASSLGTPVRGYTF
cdr3_nt: TGTGCCAGCAGCTTAGGTACACCCGTTAGAGGCTACACCTTC

d_call: TRBD1
v_call: TRBV4-2
j_call: TRBJ1-1
clone_size: many
cdr3_aa: CASSPDRVRFVFF
cdr3_nt: TGTGCCAGCAGCCCAGACAGGGTACGGTTTGTTTTCTTT

d_call: TRBD1
v_call: TRBV13
j_call: TRBJ1-4
clone_size: .
cdr3_aa: CASGPRDRVGEKLFF
cdr3_nt: TGTGCCAGCGGCCCCCGGGACAGGGTGGGTGAAAAACTGTTTTTT

d_call: .
v_call: TRBV20-1
j_call: TRBJ1-1
clone_size: .
cdr3_aa: CSARDPGAGGTEAFF
cdr3_nt: TGCAGTGCTAGAGATCCTGGGGCCGGCGGCACTGAAGCTTTCTTT

d_call: TRBD1
v_call: TRBV7-6
j_call: TRBJ2-7
clone_size: many
cdr3_aa: CASSSGQGADDEQYF
cdr3_nt: TGTGCCAGCAGCTCGGGACAGGGGGCGGACGACGAGCAGTACTTC

d_call: TRBD1
v_call: TRBV24-1
j_call: TRBJ1-2
clone_size: few
cdr3_aa: CATSGSDRGTYGYTF
cdr3_nt: TGTGCCACCAGTGGTTCGGACAGGGGCACCTATGGCTACACCTTC

d_call: TRBD1
v_call: TRBV19
j_call: TRBJ1-1
clone_size: few
cdr3_aa: CASSTWTGPNWAEAFF
cdr3_nt: TGTGCCAGTAGTACGTGGACAGGGCCCAACTGGGCTGAAGCTTTCTTT

d_call: TRBD1
v_call: TRBV15
j_call: TRBJ2-7
clone_size: .
cdr3_aa: CATSRGQSGDYEQYF
cdr3_nt: TGTGCCACCAGCCGGGGACAGAGCGGAGACTACGAGCAGTACTTC

d_call: TRBD1
v_call: TRBV7-9
j_call: TRBJ1-2
clone_size: many
cdr3_aa: CASARETGVGFSGYTF
cdr3_nt: TGTGCCAGCGCGAGGGAAACAGGGGTAGGGTTTAGCGGCTACACCTTC

d_call: TRBD1
v_call: TRBV7-9
j_call: TRBJ1-1
clone_size: once
cdr3_aa: CASSSGQDTEAFF
cdr3_nt: TGTGCCAGCAGCTCCGGACAGGACACTGAAGCTTTCTTT

d_call: .
v_call: TRBV6-5
j_call: TRBJ2-6
clone_size: .
cdr3_aa: CASSSGQKPNSGANVLTF
cdr3_nt: TGTGCCAGCAGTTCCGGACAGAAACCTAACTCTGGGGCCAACGTCCTGACTTTC

d_call: .
v_call: TRBV7-2
j_call: TRBJ2-6
clone_size: few
cdr3_aa: CASSQGGRANVLTF
cdr3_nt: TGTGCCAGCAGCCAAGGAGGGAGGGCCAACGTCCTGACTTTC

d_call: .
v_call: TRBV10-3
j_call: TRBJ1-6
clone_size: .
cdr3_aa: CASSRKELRAPLHF
cdr3_nt: TGTGCCAGCAGCCGAAAAGAGTTGAGGGCACCCCTCCACTTT

d_call: .
v_call: TRBV7-9
j_call: TRBJ2-7
clone_size: many
cdr3_aa: CASTLGGGSYEQYF
cdr3_nt: TGTGCCAGCACACTCGGAGGCGGGTCCTACGAGCAGTACTTC

d_call: .
v_call: TRBV24-1
j_call: TRBJ2-7
clone_size: .
cdr3_aa: CATAGSFNEQYF
cdr3_nt: TGTGCCACCGCAGGCAGCTTCAATGAGCAGTACTTC

d_call: TRBD2
v_call: TRBV20-1
j_call: TRBJ2-5
clone_size: .
cdr3_aa: CSAFSGLAGGLETQYF
cdr3_nt: TGCAGTGCCTTCTCGGGACTAGCGGGAGGGTTAGAGACCCAGTACTTC

d_call: .
v_call: TRBV5-1
j_call: TRBJ2-3
clone_size: .
cdr3_aa: CASSLISSIADTQYF
cdr3_nt: TGCGCCAGCAGCTTGATCTCGAGCATCGCAGATACGCAGTATTTT

d_call: .
v_call: TRBV6-6
j_call: TRBJ2-6
clone_size: .
cdr3_aa: CASSYDSFSGANVLTF
cdr3_nt: TGTGCCAGCAGTTATGACAGCTTCTCTGGGGCCAACGTCCTGACTTTC

d_call: .
v_call: TRBV4-2
j_call: TRBJ2-5
clone_size: .
cdr3_aa: CASSQDHRTVQETQYF
cdr3_nt: TGTGCCAGCAGCCAAGATCATAGGACAGTACAAGAGACCCAGTACTTC

d_call: .
v_call: TRBV7-2
j_call: TRBJ2-7
clone_size: .
cdr3_aa: CASSQAGEPTYEQYF
cdr3_nt: TGTGCCAGCAGTCAAGCAGGGGAACCCACCTACGAGCAGTACTTC

d_call: .
v_call: TRBV7-2
j_call: TRBJ1-1
clone_size: .
cdr3_aa: CASSLDVAVSGAFF
cdr3_nt: TGTGCCAGCAGCTTAGATGTGGCAGTCTCGGGAGCTTTCTTT

d_call: TRBD1
v_call: TRBV7-9
j_call: TRBJ2-7
clone_size: .
cdr3_aa: CASSAGTGPYEQYF
cdr3_nt: TGTGCCAGCAGCGCCGGGACAGGTCCCTACGAGCAGTACTTC

d_call: .
v_call: TRBV12-3/TRBV12-4
j_call: TRBJ2-5
clone_size: many
cdr3_aa: CASSFERPGQETQYF
cdr3_nt: TGTGCCAGCAGTTTTGAGCGGCCGGGGCAAGAGACCCAGTACTTC

d_call: .
v_call: TRBV20-1
j_call: TRBJ1-2
clone_size: few
cdr3_aa: CSARVKANYGYTF
cdr3_nt: TGCAGTGCCCGAGTGAAAGCTAACTATGGCTACACCTTC

d_call: TRBD1
v_call: TRBV20-1
j_call: TRBJ1-2
clone_size: few
cdr3_aa: CSAQGQGARLEGYTF
cdr3_nt: TGCAGTGCCCAGGGACAGGGGGCGCGTTTGGAAGGCTACACCTTC

d_call: .
v_call: TRBV7-2
j_call: TRBJ2-2
clone_size: many
cdr3_aa: CASTIDRDTGELFF
cdr3_nt: TGTGCCAGCACCATAGACAGAGACACCGGGGAGCTGTTTTTT

d_call: TRBD2
v_call: TRBV25-1
j_call: TRBJ2-5
clone_size: .
cdr3_aa: CASSARGEGRETQYF
cdr3_nt: TGTGCCAGCAGTGCTAGAGGGGAGGGGCGGGAGACCCAGTACTTC

d_call: .
v_call: TRBV7-9
j_call: TRBJ1-1
clone_size: .
cdr3_aa: CASSQASMDTEAFF
cdr3_nt: TGTGCCAGCAGCCAAGCCTCTATGGACACTGAAGCTTTCTTT

d_call: .
v_call: TRBV10-1
j_call: TRBJ2-4
clone_size: once
cdr3_aa: CASSESGALAKNIQYF
cdr3_nt: TGCGCCAGCAGTGAAAGTGGGGCTCTAGCCAAAAACATTCAGTACTTC

d_call: .
v_call: TRBV29-1
j_call: TRBJ1-3
clone_size: .
cdr3_aa: CSVRREGTIYF
cdr3_nt: TGCAGCGTCCGCCGGGAGGGCACCATATATTTT